This TCR beta chain was recorded in a study of cytomegalovirus exposure and HLA in healthy donors. Study-level findings and limits: Investigators reported more than 150 TCR beta chains as tied to cytomegalovirus. The authors confirmed in vitro that a few CMV-associated chains were specific for CMV antigens. Among TCR sequences, most were rare, though some public TCRs appeared in many donors. According to a later analysis, TCR clusters from the first cohort tended to co-occur in the 120 or so validation repertoires.

The germline gives CDR1 SGHAT, CDR2 FQNNGV. With 0 bases removed from V and 0 bases from J, the gap between germline ends came to 14 bases. There are 18 residues in the CDR3. Points on this clone: Its antigen is not known.

This table comes from immunoSEQ multiplex PCR, and its TCRdb copy is limited to in-frame clones, with some not included. Among over 120,000 clones listed, roughly nine tenths were seen once. The chain couples TRBV11-2 to TRBJ1-4; D unclear. The receptor's source is a woman aged 18-35 years in good health and CMV-seropositive. Input material: PBMCs. The DNA of the CDR3 is TGTGCCAGCAGCTTAGATCTGGGCAGATCTGCAACTAATGAAAAACTGTTTTTT. Translation gives CASSLDLGRSATNEKLFF.